The 3 T cell receptor beta chains reported below all come from one sample, sequenced in a study of identical twins. TCRdb re-analysed the 5' RACE reads in MiXCR, keeping a single row per CDR3 protein. The sample includes some 500,000 distinct CDR3 sequences, approximately 10% of them seen just once. These records were also assigned to another study, of yellow fever vaccine responses in identical twins.

Sequencing was carried out using PBMCs. All receptors derive from a woman aged 18 to 35 in good health.

J is TRBJ2-2 and V is TRBV5-1, with D possibly TRBD1 on 6 matching bases. Trimming shortened V by 5 bases and J by 2 bases, and 10 bases separated the two germline ends. Germline lookup yields CDR1 SGHRS and CDR2 YFSETQ. The CDR3 length is 14 residues. CDR3 amino acids: CASRPGTNTGELFF. The CDR3, as DNA: TGCGCCAGCAGACCCGGGACAAACACCGGGGAGCTGTTTTTT.

There are a few counts of this clonotype. This chain connects TRBV7-2 to TRBJ1-2, with D hard to call. This CDR3 region has 15 residues. CDR1 is SGHTA, CDR2 FQGNSA, per germline. The V end was cut by 2 bases, the J end by 0 bases, with 10 bases between. CDR3 sequence: CASSLLQRANYGYTF. The CDR3 DNA sequence: TGTGCCAGCAGCTTATTGCAGAGAGCTAACTATGGCTACACCTTC.

This rearrangement joins TRBV7-9 to TRBJ1-4; D unclear. V dropped 0 bases and J dropped 8 bases, with 7 bases sitting between them. Germline lookup yields CDR1 SEHNR and CDR2 FQNEAQ (reference sequence). This CDR3 contains 13 residues. The CDR3 spells CASSLAGMEKLFF. The CDR3 bases are TGTGCCAGCAGCTTAGCAGGGATGGAAAAACTGTTTTTT.